Below, 11 T cell receptor beta chains from the same sample are listed, as sequenced in a study of regulatory T cells in long-lasting Graves disease. Researchers made TCR beta libraries by using iRepertoire HTBI primers and running Arm-PCR on CDR3 regions. Each CDR3 protein is one row after TCRdb ran MiXCR on the multiplex PCR reads. The sample consists of 360,000 or so distinct CDR3 sequences, around 11% of them appearing once. Time point of the sample: newly diagnosed GD, antithyroid drugs for less than 3 months. PBMCs provided the RNA from which the TCR library was made. In addition, the sample was reused for a study of T cells in Graves' hyperthyroidism and ophthalmopathy.

The sequenced sample was peripheral blood mononuclear cells (PBMCs), obtained at new diagnosis, from a patient treated with antithyroid drugs. The receptors were gathered from a woman in her late teens or twenties with Graves disease.

This clonotype turned up a few times. This chain joins TRBV20-1 and TRBJ1-6; tentatively, D is TRBD1 (5 bases). This CDR3 is built from 16 residues. V shed 3 bases and J shed 0 bases, with 12 bases lying between them. CDR1 and CDR2 from the germline V gene are DFQATT and SNEGSKA (reference sequence). The CDR3 DNA follows: TGCAGTGCTAGTCGACAGTCGAGCTCCTATAATTCACCCCTCCACTTT. Translated: CSASRQSSSYNSPLHF.

In its sample, this clonotype was seen many times. The chain recombines TRBV20-1 with TRBJ2-7; D might be TRBD1 or TRBD2, each matching 6 bases. The CDR3 runs to 14 residues. Looked up from germline, CDR1 is DFQATT and CDR2 is SNEGSKA (reference sequence). The ends were cut back, 5 bases at V and 1 base at J, with 15 bases in the middle. DNA for the CDR3: TGCAGTGCTGGGAACGCGGGACAATCCTACGAGCAGTACTTC. Translating it yields CSAGNAGQSYEQYF.

CDR3 in amino acids: CATSPGQGSGNTIYF. The CDR3, as DNA: TGTGCCACCTCCCCCGGACAGGGGTCAGGAAACACCATATATTTT. The chain combines TRBV25-1 with TRBJ1-3, with TRBD1 matching over 9 bases. The CDR3 spans 15 residues. Germline values: CDR1 MGHDK, CDR2 SYGVNS. The V and J ends lost 10 bases and 4 bases, in that order; junction bases with no gene match: 11.

This clonotype showed up just a few times. V gene TRBV4-1 combines with J gene TRBJ2-1, with 7 bases fitting TRBD1. In germline, CDR1 is MGHRA, CDR2 YSYEKL. V trimming: 1 base; J trimming: 3 bases; junction bases outside the gene matches: 3. The CDR3 is 15 amino acids. In nucleotides, the CDR3 is TGCGCCAGCAGCCAAGTGGGGACAGTCTACAATGAGCAGTTCTTC. Its protein is CASSQVGTVYNEQFF.

In the case of this clonotype: A read error is possible here, since a much larger clone lies one base away. V is TRBV9 and J is TRBJ1-4; 7 bases agree with TRBD1. Germline V gene sequence: CDR1 SGDLS, CDR2 YYNGEE. The CDR3 has 17 amino acids. V was pared by 0 bases and J by 12 bases, with 17 bases of the junction left unmatched. DNA for the CDR3: TGTGCCAGCAGCGTAGCCGGCGGGACAGCTTTTAGCGAAGAACTGTTTTTT. It encodes CASSVAGGTAFSEELFF.

V is TRBV2 and J is TRBJ2-1; 10 positions match TRBD2. Trimming at V came to 6 bases and at J to 3 bases, leaving 5 bases not matched to a gene. The germline gives CDR1 SNHLY, CDR2 FYNNEI. This CDR3 comprises 15 residues. The CDR3 DNA is TGTGCCAGCAGACCTAGCGGGGGACTCTACAATGAGCAGTTCTTC. Protein sequence: CASRPSGGLYNEQFF.

The V call is TRBV6-2 or TRBV6-3, the J call TRBJ1-1; D may be TRBD1 (5 bases). The CDR3 is 14 residues long. CDR1 and CDR2 from the germline V gene are MNHEY and SVGEGT. V shed 4 bases and J shed 3 bases, with 12 bases lying between them. The CDR3 DNA sequence: TGTGCCAGCAGTTCATTAAGGGACTACACTGAAGCTTTCTTT. This sequence encodes CASSSLRDYTEAFF.

There are many counts of this clonotype. This chain links TRBV19 with TRBJ1-1; TRBD1 matches at 7 bases. The CDR3 consists of 15 residues. Trimming cost V 5 bases and J 4 bases; bases outside gene matches: 10. Germline-derived CDR1 and CDR2 are LNHDA and SQIVND (reference sequence). CDR3 in DNA: TGTGCCAGTAGTGTTCTGTCAGGGGGGAGCACTGAAGCTTTCTTT. Translating it yields CASSVLSGGSTEAFF.

With respect to this clonotype: A much larger clone sits a single nucleotide away, making a read error possible. The conserved closing phenylalanine or tryptophan is absent in this CDR3, likely reflecting a read error. The rearrangement links TRBV6-2 or TRBV6-3 to TRBJ2-2; D uncertain. Per the germline V gene, CDR1 is MNHEY and CDR2 is SVGEGT. Trimming removed 6 bases from V and 1 base from J, with 9 bases in between. This CDR3 is 14 amino acids long. The CDR3 reads CASRTEMNTGELFL. The CDR3 DNA follows: TGTGCCAGCAGAACAGAGATGAACACCGGGGAGCTGTTTCTT.

This clonotype was counted between two and nine times. The chain links TRBV19 to TRBJ2-1; the D is unclear. Germline V CDR1 and CDR2: LNHDA, SQIVND (reference sequence). V gave up 3 bases and J gave up 4 bases, with 10 bases separating them. CDR3 size: 14 residues. The CDR3 DNA is TGTGCCAGTAGTATGCCTACCGGATACAATGAGCAGTTCTTC. The encoded protein is CASSMPTGYNEQFF.

This clonotype was seen a few times. This rearrangement joins TRBV10-3 to TRBJ2-5, with D possibly being TRBD2 (6 bases). The V gene lost 0 bases and the J gene lost 5 bases, with 16 bases spanning the gap. Per the germline V gene, CDR1 is ENHRY and CDR2 is SYGVKD. CDR3 length: 16 amino acids. The CDR3 sequence: CAISESMLGGLETQYF. CDR3 nucleotides: TGTGCCATCAGTGAGTCTATGCTGGGAGGCTTGGAGACCCAGTACTTC.